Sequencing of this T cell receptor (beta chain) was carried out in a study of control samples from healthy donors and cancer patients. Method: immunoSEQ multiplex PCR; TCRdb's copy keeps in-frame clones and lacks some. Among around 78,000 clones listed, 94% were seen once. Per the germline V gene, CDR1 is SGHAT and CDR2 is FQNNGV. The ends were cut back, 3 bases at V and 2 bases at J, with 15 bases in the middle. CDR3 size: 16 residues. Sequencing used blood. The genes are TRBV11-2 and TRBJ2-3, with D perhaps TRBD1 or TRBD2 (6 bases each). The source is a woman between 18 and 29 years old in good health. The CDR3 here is CASSFFSRGATDTQYF. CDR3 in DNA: TGTGCCAGCAGCTTTTTTTCGAGGGGGGCCACAGATACGCAGTATTTT.